This entry concerns a single T cell receptor (beta chain). The target antigen is unknown. Positive CCR7 selection of CD45RO-negative cells yielded the naive CD8 cells, and terminally differentiated effector memory CD45RA+ cells were excluded. The method was immunoSEQ multiplex PCR; TCRdb's version includes in-frame clones alone and lacks a portion of them. The data contain about 2.1 million clones, roughly 95% of them seen just once; the ten biggest clones take up over 1.5%. The J segment lost 7 bases and the V segment lost 2 bases, leaving 6 bases of the junction unmatched. This CDR3 spans 14 amino acids. Germline-derived CDR1 and CDR2 are SGHNT and YYREEE (reference sequence). The source of the sample is a study of shared clonotypes between healthy human individuals. Overall study results and limits: Sample collection involved blood only; tissue repertoires are likely different.

This clonotype was obtained from a man in his late teens or twenties in good health. Some clones in this sample may be carry-over from other donors' samples. The chain is built from TRBV5-4 and TRBJ2-7, with TRBD1 matching over 10 bases. The source material was naive CD8+ T cells from PBMCs. The CDR3 sequence: CASSFGQGVREQYF. For the CDR3, the DNA is TGTGCCAGCAGCTTCGGACAGGGGGTAAGAGAGCAGTACTTC.